One sample yielded the 7 T cell receptor beta chains listed below, sequenced in a study of T cell repertoires in cytomegalovirus infection. Antigen specificity for these receptors is unknown. In TCRdb, the reads were re-called with MiXCR into one record per CDR3 protein. The repertoire has hundreds of thousands of distinct CDR3 sequences, more than 30% of them found once; the top ten carry about a sixth. Sequenced here: cultured PBMCs, sampled from culture after CMV antigen stimulation. The source of these receptors is a human donor in good health (CMV status not recorded). Some clones in this sample may be carry-over from other donors' samples.

The V and J genes are TRBV19 and TRBJ2-1; 14 positions agree with TRBD2. The CDR3 totals 14 residues. J lost 13 bases, V lost 5 bases, and 7 bases had no gene match. The V gene's germline CDR1 is LNHDA and CDR2 SQIVND (reference sequence). The CDR3 bases are TGTGCCAGTAGTTACGGGACTAGCGGGAGAGACCAGTTCTTC. Its protein is CASSYGTSGRDQFF.

CDR3 nucleotides: TGTGCCAGCAGTTCTCCCGGGACTAGCGGGATTGAGCAGTACTTC. Amino acids: CASSSPGTSGIEQYF. The chain couples TRBV6-1 to TRBJ2-7; 13 bases agree with TRBD2. CDR3 length: 15 amino acids. Germline CDR1 reads MNHNS; CDR2 reads SASEGT. J was trimmed by 7 bases and V by 5 bases; bases with no gene match: 8.

This clonotype was seen a few times. Written as DNA, the CDR3 is TGTGCCAGCAGTCTCCGGGACAGGGAGCAGCCCCAGCATTTT. The encoded protein is CASSLRDREQPQHF. The rearrangement joins TRBV12-3 or TRBV12-4 to TRBJ1-5; TRBD1 matches at 9 bases. V lost 5 bases, J lost 7 bases, and 6 bases stayed unmatched. The length of the CDR3 is 14 residues.

This clonotype showed up many times. The V and J genes are TRBV7-2 and TRBJ2-2, with D unclear. The CDR3 consists of 14 residues. The V end was cut by 1 base, the J end by 4 bases, with 7 bases between. The germline gives CDR1 SGHTA, CDR2 FQGNSA. The chain's CDR3 is CASSLVRVTGELFF. In DNA form, the CDR3 reads TGTGCCAGCAGCTTAGTCCGGGTCACCGGGGAGCTGTTTTTT.

V usage is TRBV12-3 or TRBV12-4 and J usage is TRBJ2-1, with 8 bases that match TRBD2. There are 14 residues in the CDR3. With V trimmed by 4 bases and J by 10 bases, 9 bases remained unmatched. Written as DNA, the CDR3 is TGTGCCAGCAGTTCCGGGACTAGTCGTCGGGAGCAGTTCTTC. Amino acids: CASSSGTSRREQFF.

This clonotype was found a few times. The V call is TRBV7-2, the J call TRBJ2-5, with D hard to call. V gave up 4 bases and J gave up 4 bases, with 13 bases separating them. Germline values: CDR1 SGHTA, CDR2 FQGNSA. The CDR3 is 14 residues long. The CDR3 DNA reads as TGTGCCAGCAGCTCCCGGGCCTTGGGAGAGACCCAGTACTTC. As protein: CASSSRALGETQYF.

This clonotype was counted once. The chain couples TRBV5-6 to TRBJ2-7; unclear D gene. Germline V gene sequence: CDR1 SGHDT, CDR2 YYEEEE. The CDR3 spans 15 residues. V gave up 0 bases and J gave up 3 bases, with 13 bases separating them. CDR3 sequence: CASSLVGVTLYEQYF. In nucleotides, the CDR3 is TGTGCCAGCAGCTTGGTTGGGGTTACACTCTACGAGCAGTACTTC.